What follows are 22 T cell receptor delta chains derived from one specimen sequenced in a study of γδ T cells in repeated Plasmodium falciparum infection (dated by TCRdb to the early 2020s). For bulk TCR repertoire analysis, Vgamma9/Vdelta2+ and Vdelta2-negative gammadelta T cell populations were flow-sorted out of peripheral blood mononuclear cells. Libraries were made using multiplex PCR. Sequencing instrument: Illumina MiSeq. The public reads were reprocessed by TCRdb using CATT, and rows of matching DNA were later combined. This sample has about 48,000 delta-chain clones in its table, and about 1.6% of those were observed once. The ten largest make up over 7.5% of the sample. Sequencing input: gamma-delta T cells from blood. These receptors originate from a pool of human donors (malaria-infected and uninfected, not separated).

The table lists this clone with a few counts. It may be a read error: a sequence one base away is much more abundant. This sequence joins TRDV1 and TRDJ1; 7 nucleotides align to TRDD3. The J gene, left out of TCRdb, was set here by checking the DNA against germline. Germline V lookup: CDR1 TSWWSYY, CDR2 QGS. This CDR3 is built from 19 residues. This CDR3 is CALGESPGGDWSYTDKLIF. The DNA for the CDR3 is TGTGCTCTTGGGGAATCCCCCGGGGGGGATTGGTCGTACACCGACAAACTCATCTTT.

This clone appeared many times. The chain links TRDV1 to TRDJ1, with D perhaps matching TRDD2 or TRDD3 (6 bases each). The germline gives CDR1 TSWWSYY, CDR2 QGS. This CDR3 has 22 residues. The V end lost 8 bases, the J end lost 0 bases, and 37 bases lay between the germline ends. CDR3 DNA sequence: TGTGCTCTTACTACCTCGGCCTTCCCTAATTTGGGGATTTGGCCATACACCGATAAACTCATCTTT. Protein product: CALTTSAFPNLGIWPYTDKLIF.

As to this clone: The TCRdb protein, from a much larger clone, departs from this DNA's translation at residue 13, likely by read error; the protein shown derives from the DNA. The J gene is TRDJ1, the V gene TRDV1, with TRDD3 identical over 8 bases. The J gene, not given by TCRdb, was assigned here from a germline match of the nucleotide sequence. CDR1 and CDR2 (germline): TSWWSYY, QGS. With V trimmed by 1 base and J by 4 bases, 20 bases remained unmatched. The CDR3 is 20 residues long. CDR3 in amino acids: CALGEPLRWYWGVRNDKLIF. CDR3 DNA: TGTGCTCTTGGGGAACCACTTCGATGGTACTGGGGGGTGCGGAACGATAAACTCATCTTT.

In regard to this clone: TCRdb pairs this DNA with a much larger clone's protein that differs at residue 15, likely a read error; the protein shown was translated from the DNA. The rearrangement joins TRDV1 to TRDJ1; D assignment may be TRDD2 or TRDD3 (7 bases each). TCRdb supplies no J gene; here it was assigned by aligning the nucleotide sequence to germline. CDR3 length equals 23 residues. Between the trimmed V and J ends, which lost 2 bases and 1 base, there was a span of 35 bases. Germline loops: CDR1 TSWWSYY, CDR2 QGS. CDR3 sequence: CALGEFFPFSYVGGCVATDKLIF. The CDR3 DNA reads as TGTGCTCTTGGGGAATTTTTTCCGTTTTCCTACGTGGGGGGATGCGTAGCCACCGATAAACTCATCTTT.

For this clone: The protein held in TCRdb is that of a much larger clone and does not match this DNA's translation at residue 13, likely because of a read error; the protein shown is translated from the DNA. V usage is TRDV2 and J usage is TRDJ1; D not resolved. The J gene is absent in TCRdb and was assigned here via DNA matching to germline. The CDR3 contains 16 residues. Germline V CDR1 and CDR2: GEAIGNYY, EKD. The CDR3 loop reads CACDALYTLYTDELIF. DNA of the CDR3: TGTGCCTGTGACGCTCTATATACCTTGTACACCGATGAACTCATCTTT.

This clone occurred a few times. The protein TCRdb lists belongs to a much larger clone and differs from this DNA's translation at residue 11, which points to a read error; the protein shown is made from the DNA. The chain is built from TRDV3 and TRDJ1; 9 nucleotides line up with TRDD2. TCRdb carries no J gene annotation; the J gene was assigned here by matching the DNA with germline. This CDR3 contains 19 residues. Germline V gene lookup returns CDR1 TVYSNPD and CDR2 GDNSRS (reference sequence). The V and J ends lost 2 bases and 0 bases, in that order; junction bases with no gene match: 19. The CDR3 region is CAFGAFLREGQEYTDKLIF. The CDR3 DNA reads TGTGCCTTTGGGGCCTTCCTACGTGAGGGCCAGGAGTACACCGATAAACTCATCTTT.

Concerning this clone itself: The protein TCRdb gives is from a much larger clone and does not agree with this DNA's translation at residue 12, likely a read error; the protein shown here comes from the DNA. This rearrangement joins TRDV1 to TRDJ1; no reliable D call. The length of the CDR3 is 17 residues. CDR1 is TSWWSYY, CDR2 QGS, per germline. The V gene lost 7 bases and the J gene lost 6 bases, with 27 bases spanning the gap. The CDR3 region has the DNA TGTGCTCTTGAGGTTTCCCCCACAGGGGCGCTATGCAATAAACTCATCTTT. Its protein product is CALEVSPTGALCNKLIF.

This clone was detected only a few times. A far larger clone lies a single base away; this is likely a read error. The sample holds other DNA sequences that translate to the same CDR3. The chain links TRDV1 to TRDJ1; 8 bases are shared with TRDD3. In the absence of a J gene in TCRdb, the DNA was matched to germline to assign it here. This CDR3 is 21 amino acids long. Germline CDR1 is TSWWSYY and CDR2 is QGS. CDR3 residues: CALGELVSGKPWGRLWDKLIF. CDR3 nucleotide sequence: TGCGCTCTTGGGGAACTAGTCTCGGGAAAGCCCTGGGGGAGGTTATGGGATAAACTCATCTTT.

To note about this clone: The protein in TCRdb stems from a much larger clone and differs at residue 22 from this DNA's translation, likely a read error; here the protein is translated from the DNA. There is no J gene call, but TRDV1 is given as the V gene; the table's D gene call, TRDD3, was not cross checked with the DNA. CDR1 and CDR2 from the germline V gene are TSWWSYY and QGS. The CDR3 runs to 24 residues. The CDR3 DNA reads TGTGCTCTTGGGGAACTGGGTTACGTTGATAGTAAACTCGGGGCCGGACGTGACACCGATAAACCCATCTTT. This codes for CALGELGYVDSKLGAGRDTDKPIF.

This clone appeared a few times. The protein in TCRdb stems from a much larger clone and differs at residue 6 from this DNA's translation, likely a read error; here the protein is translated from the DNA. V usage is TRDV1 and J usage is TRDJ1, with 9 bases that match TRDD3. The J gene is absent in TCRdb and was assigned here via DNA matching to germline. The CDR3 covers 17 residues. Looked up from germline, CDR1 is TSWWSYY and CDR2 is QGS. V lost 3 bases to trimming and J lost 1 base; unmatched junction nucleotides: 9. Here the CDR3 DNA reads TGTGCTCTTGGGGAGGCATACTGGGGGACGGCCACCGATAAACTCATCTTT. Its translation: CALGEAYWGTATDKLIF.

The sample holds a few counts of this clone. This DNA's translation differs at residue 12 from TCRdb's protein, which comes from a much larger clone; a read error is likely, and the protein shown is translated from the DNA. The rearrangement links TRDV1 to TRDJ1; no firm D call. CDR3 length: 15 residues. Germline CDR1 and CDR2: TSWWSYY and QGS. The CDR3 loop reads CALGGDPDPADRLIF. In nucleotides, the CDR3 is TGTGCTCTTGGGGGGGACCCCGATCCTGCCGATAGACTCATCTTT.

Points on this clone: The protein TCRdb gives is from a much larger clone and does not agree with this DNA's translation at residue 3, likely a read error; the protein shown here comes from the DNA. The chain joins TRDV2 to TRDJ1, with 12 nucleotides matching TRDD3. Here the J gene was assigned by germline matching of the DNA, as TCRdb has none. Germline-derived CDR1 and CDR2 are GEAIGNYY and EKD. This CDR3 has 19 amino acids. This CDR3 reads CARDFLLGDTPPYTDKLIF. CDR3 in DNA: TGTGCCCGTGACTTTCTACTGGGGGATACCCCTCCCTACACCGATAAACTCATCTTT.

This clone was counted ten times or more. The chain couples TRDV1 to TRDJ1, with 11 bases that match TRDD3. TCRdb is silent on the J gene; assignment here came from matching the DNA to germline. With 3 bases clipped from V and 2 bases from J, the junction kept 14 bases outside the gene matches. CDR3 size: 19 residues. Germline loops: CDR1 TSWWSYY, CDR2 QGS. CDR3 sequence reads: CALGDPSFLWGIRTDKLIF. The DNA of the CDR3 is TGTGCTCTTGGGGACCCTTCCTTCCTTTGGGGGATACGTACCGATAAACTCATCTTT.

About this clone: TCRdb's listed protein matches a much larger clone and diverges from this DNA's translation at residue 16, likely through a read error; the protein shown comes from the DNA. The chain uses TRDV1 and TRDJ3, with 11 bases identical to TRDD3. TCRdb is silent on the J gene; assignment here came from matching the DNA to germline. Germline loops: CDR1 TSWWSYY, CDR2 QGS. The CDR3 has 22 amino acids. The CDR3 coding sequence is TGTGCTCTTGGGGAACGGGAGTACTGGGGGATAAGTAGCTCCTGGGGCACCCGACAGATGTTTTTC. Its translation is CALGEREYWGISSSWGTRQMFF.

Concerning this clone: The TCRdb protein comes from a much larger clone and disagrees with this DNA's translation at residue 18, likely due to a read error; the protein given here is derived from the DNA. The J gene is TRDJ1, the V gene TRDV1, with 9 bases aligning to TRDD3. Here the J gene was assigned by germline matching of the DNA, as TCRdb has none. Germline V gene data show CDR1 as TSWWSYY and CDR2 as QGS. The CDR3 runs to 21 residues. CDR3 DNA sequence: TGTGCTCTTGGGGAAAACGGGTACTGGGGGAATCGGGCCTTTTGGCACGATGAACTCATCTTT. Translating gives CALGENGYWGNRAFWHDELIF.

This clone came up many times. It may be a read error: a sequence one base away is much more abundant. In the same sample, other DNA sequences code for this CDR3. The chain couples TRDV1 to TRDJ1; 10 bases agree with TRDD3. This CDR3 has 18 residues. Germline CDR1 TSWWSYY, CDR2 QGS. V lost 5 bases to trimming and J lost 7 bases; unmatched junction nucleotides: 19. CDR3 region: CALGSAKGIWGIRSKLIF. DNA for the CDR3: TGTGCTCTTGGGAGCGCCAAGGGGATCTGGGGGATAAGAAGTAAACTCATCTTT.

For this clone: TCRdb's listed protein matches a much larger clone and diverges from this DNA's translation at residue 15, likely through a read error; the protein shown comes from the DNA. This sequence joins TRDV2 and TRDJ3, with 10 positions matching TRDD3. Assignment of the J gene here rests on matching the DNA to germline, because TCRdb gives none. Germline V gene sequence: CDR1 GEAIGNYY, CDR2 EKD. This CDR3 region has 21 residues. The CDR3 loop reads CACDSSCTGGLVSWNTRQMFF. In DNA form, the CDR3 reads TGTGCCTGTGACTCGTCCTGTACTGGGGGATTGGTCTCCTGGAACACCCGACAGATGTTTTTC.

This clone occurred many times. A read error likely explains why the TCRdb protein, taken from a much larger clone, differs from this DNA's translation at residue 3; the protein shown is translated from the DNA. V gene TRDV3 combines with J gene TRDJ1; no reliable D call. Trimming took 4 bases from V and 0 from J, leaving 21 bases between them. The V gene's germline CDR1 is TVYSNPD and CDR2 GDNSRS (reference sequence). CDR3 size: 16 residues. CDR3 residues: CASRHLSWQYTDKLIF. CDR3 sequence (DNA): TGTGCCTCTAGGCACCTATCCTGGCAGTACACCGATAAACTCATCTTT.

Remarks on this clone: The TCRdb protein, from a much larger clone, departs from this DNA's translation at residue 11, likely by read error; the protein shown derives from the DNA. The chain employs TRDV1 and TRDJ1; weak D call: TRDD3 (5 bases). V was cut by 7 bases and J by 9 bases, with 36 bases left in between. Germline V gene sequence: CDR1 TSWWSYY, CDR2 QGS. The CDR3 consists of 19 residues. The CDR3 protein is CALVPTPSEGVREIRELIF. The DNA for the CDR3 is TGTGCTCTTGTCCCGACCCCCTCAGAGGGGGTACGCGAGATCCGGGAACTCATCTTT.

A word on this clone: TCRdb's protein for this DNA is that of a much larger clone and differs from the translation at residue 10, likely a read error; the protein shown is the DNA translation. The chain joins TRDV1 to TRDJ1, with TRDD3 matching 7 bases. In the absence of a J gene in TCRdb, the DNA was matched to germline to assign it here. Trimming cost V 2 bases and J 0 bases; bases outside gene matches: 18. The CDR3 is 20 residues long. Germline-derived CDR1 and CDR2 are TSWWSYY and QGS. The CDR3 sequence: CALGELVWGVLLPNTDKLIF. CDR3 sequence (DNA): TGTGCTCTTGGGGAATTGGTCTGGGGGGTACTCCTCCCTAACACCGATAAACTCATCTTT.

The sample holds a few counts of this clone. The chain has TRDV1 and TRDJ1; 8 positions match TRDD2. V shed 3 bases and J 0 bases; nucleotides not matched to a gene: 30. Germline CDR1 and CDR2: TSWWSYY and QGS. This CDR3 has 24 amino acids. The CDR3 here is CALGDYWSLFLRSGGTPYTDKLIF. CDR3 in DNA: TGTGCTCTTGGGGATTATTGGTCCCTCTTCCTACGTTCAGGGGGAACACCGTACACCGATAAACTCATCTTT.

This clone has just a few counts. A far larger clone differs by one base, so this is likely a read error. Additional DNA sequences in this sample encode the identical CDR3. The chain carries TRDV1 and TRDJ1; 7 nucleotides align to TRDD3. Assignment of the J gene here rests on matching the DNA to germline, because TCRdb gives none. The CDR3 runs 16 residues. The germline gives CDR1 TSWWSYY, CDR2 QGS. The CDR3 sequence: CALGHNEGWGVRELIF. The CDR3 DNA follows: TGTGCCCTTGGGCACAATGAAGGCTGGGGGGTTAGGGAACTCATCTTT.